Described below is a single TCR beta chain sequence and its context. The antigen is not known. The entry originates in a study of cytomegalovirus exposure and HLA in healthy donors. Study conclusions and caveats: Segments of the TCR beta V type were, in most cases, productive about 87% or about 30% of the time in an earlier analysis.

In the PCR, 60 Vbeta and 13 Jbeta primers were used. Per the study methods: A later analysis tallied some 80 million unique TCR beta chains, 9 million to 12 million of them shared. The method was immunoSEQ multiplex PCR; TCRdb's version includes in-frame clones alone and lacks a portion of them. V and J calls and clone size are as listed in that table; D and trimming were resolved from the DNA. This sample yields approximately 110,000 clones, of which 15% are seen a single time; 1.5% to 2% belongs to the top ten. The sequencing input was PBMCs. This TCR came from a woman aged 18-35 years in good health and CMV-seronegative.

CDR3 region: CSVKRVPLVPTEAFF. As DNA, the CDR3 is TGCAGCGTCAAACGGGTCCCCCTAGTCCCCACTGAAGCTTTCTTT. This chain uses TRBV29-1 with TRBJ1-1; D not certain. CDR3 length: 15 amino acids. In germline, CDR1 is SQVTM, CDR2 ANQGSEA. Trimming shortened V by 6 bases and J by 4 bases, and 21 bases separated the two germline ends.